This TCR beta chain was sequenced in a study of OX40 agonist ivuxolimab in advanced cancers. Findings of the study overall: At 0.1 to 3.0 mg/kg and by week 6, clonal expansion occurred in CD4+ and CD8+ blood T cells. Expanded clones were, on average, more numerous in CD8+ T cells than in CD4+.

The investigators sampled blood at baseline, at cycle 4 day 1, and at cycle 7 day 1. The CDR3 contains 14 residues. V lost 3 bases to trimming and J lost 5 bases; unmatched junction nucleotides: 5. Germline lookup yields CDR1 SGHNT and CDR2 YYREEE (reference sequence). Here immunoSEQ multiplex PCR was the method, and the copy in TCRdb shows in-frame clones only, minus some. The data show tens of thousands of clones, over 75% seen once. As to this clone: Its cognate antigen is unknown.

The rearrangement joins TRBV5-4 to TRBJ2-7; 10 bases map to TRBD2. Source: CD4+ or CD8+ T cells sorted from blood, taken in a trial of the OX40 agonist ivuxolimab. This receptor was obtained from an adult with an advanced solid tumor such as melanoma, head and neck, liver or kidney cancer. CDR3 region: CASSSLAGGDEQYF. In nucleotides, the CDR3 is TGTGCCAGCAGCTCCTTAGCGGGAGGAGACGAGCAGTACTTC. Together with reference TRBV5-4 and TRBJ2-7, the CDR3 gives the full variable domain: ETGVTQSPTHLIKTRGQQVTLRCSSQSGHNTVSWYQQALGQGPQFIFQYYREEENGRGNFPPRFSGLQFPNYSSELNVNALELDDSALYLCASSSLAGGDEQYFGPGTRLTVT.